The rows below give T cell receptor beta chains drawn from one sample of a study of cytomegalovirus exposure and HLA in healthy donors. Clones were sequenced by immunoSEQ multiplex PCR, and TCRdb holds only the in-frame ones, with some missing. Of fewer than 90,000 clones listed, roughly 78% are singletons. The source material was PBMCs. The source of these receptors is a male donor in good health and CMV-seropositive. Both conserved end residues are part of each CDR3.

CDR3aa: CASSRTGNSLNEQFF
j_gene: TRBJ2-1
v_gene: TRBV9
len: 15

CDR3aa: CSVEAEGPYEQYF
j_gene: TRBJ2-7
v_gene: TRBV29-1
len: 13

CDR3aa: CASSVLRSEEQYF
j_gene: TRBJ2-7
v_gene: TRBV2
len: 13

CDR3aa: CASNPAGKYNEQFF
j_gene: TRBJ2-1
v_gene: TRBV27
len: 14

CDR3aa: CAWSFARGTDTQYF
j_gene: TRBJ2-3
v_gene: TRBV30
len: 14

CDR3aa: CASIQCKYEQYF
j_gene: TRBJ2-7
v_gene: TRBV6-5
len: 12

CDR3aa: CASSLAGTGGLNYGYTF
j_gene: TRBJ1-2
v_gene: TRBV7-8
len: 17

CDR3aa: CATSNGRRGTEAFF
j_gene: TRBJ1-1
v_gene: TRBV15
len: 14

CDR3aa: CASSREGLPYEQYF
j_gene: TRBJ2-7
v_gene: TRBV6-5
len: 14

CDR3aa: CASSLSLYAEQFF
j_gene: TRBJ2-1
v_gene: TRBV5-1
len: 13

CDR3aa: CAISPSSYEQYF
j_gene: TRBJ2-7
v_gene: TRBV10-3
len: 12

CDR3aa: CASSLEGGKGYEQYF
j_gene: TRBJ2-7
v_gene: TRBV7-6
len: 15

CDR3aa: CASSPRRDWFTGELFF
j_gene: TRBJ2-2
v_gene: TRBV5-6
len: 16

CDR3aa: CASSGGDGPSGQYF
j_gene: TRBJ2-7
v_gene: TRBV9
len: 14

CDR3aa: CASSVRGGHQETQYF
j_gene: TRBJ2-5
v_gene: TRBV9
len: 15

CDR3aa: CASNLGTRLNEQYF
j_gene: TRBJ2-7
v_gene: TRBV6-1
len: 14

CDR3aa: CASSHILGQGVDEQYF
j_gene: TRBJ2-7
v_gene: TRBV27
len: 16

CDR3aa: CASSQGRGRVTGELFF
j_gene: TRBJ2-2
v_gene: TRBV4-1
len: 16

CDR3aa: CASSLRGLETQYF
j_gene: TRBJ2-5
v_gene: TRBV7-3
len: 13

CDR3aa: CASSKDSGNQPQHF
j_gene: TRBJ1-5
v_gene: TRBV27
len: 14

CDR3aa: CASAYDRFGPQHF
j_gene: TRBJ1-5
v_gene: TRBV6-5
len: 13

CDR3aa: CASTRDSDDQPQHF
j_gene: TRBJ1-5
v_gene: TRBV19
len: 14

CDR3aa: CASSLSSRDYEQYF
j_gene: TRBJ2-7
v_gene: TRBV27
len: 14

CDR3aa: CASSLTGKNTEAFF
j_gene: TRBJ1-1
v_gene: TRBV28
len: 14

CDR3aa: CASSGNRGYEQYF
j_gene: TRBJ2-7
v_gene: TRBV7-6
len: 13

CDR3aa: CSVELSGSQTSYYEQYF
j_gene: TRBJ2-7
v_gene: TRBV29-1
len: 17

CDR3aa: CASGTKAGGYEQYF
j_gene: TRBJ2-7
v_gene: TRBV19
len: 14

CDR3aa: CSVAYRDSNQPQHF
j_gene: TRBJ1-5
v_gene: TRBV29-1
len: 14

CDR3aa: CAISKGLAQSYEQYF
j_gene: TRBJ2-7
v_gene: TRBV10-3
len: 15

CDR3aa: CASSRDRAAETQYF
j_gene: TRBJ2-5
v_gene: TRBV7-2
len: 14

CDR3aa: CASRTGTAVETQYF
j_gene: TRBJ2-5
v_gene: TRBV2
len: 14

CDR3aa: CASSLAGRENYGYTF
j_gene: TRBJ1-2
v_gene: TRBV28
len: 15

CDR3aa: CASSERRFGNSPLHF
j_gene: TRBJ1-6
v_gene: TRBV10-2
len: 15

CDR3aa: CASSSPTTGEQYF
j_gene: TRBJ2-7
v_gene: TRBV28
len: 13

CDR3aa: CATLAGAYEQYF
j_gene: TRBJ2-7
v_gene: TRBV25-1
len: 12

CDR3aa: CASSQVRADTQYF
j_gene: TRBJ2-3
v_gene: TRBV11-2
len: 13

CDR3aa: CASSLLAGETQYF
j_gene: TRBJ2-5
v_gene: TRBV27
len: 13

CDR3aa: CASSLVRGVDEQYF
j_gene: TRBJ2-7
v_gene: TRBV5-1
len: 14